This TCR beta chain was recorded in a study of cytomegalovirus exposure and HLA in healthy donors. Study findings and constraints: For cytomegalovirus status, the classifier reportedly gave diagnoses with high specificity and sensitivity.

TCRdb keeps only in-frame clones here, not all; method: immunoSEQ multiplex PCR. This table has 250,000 to 350,000 clones, nearly 90% appearing once. Germline CDR1 reads SEHNR; CDR2 reads FQNEAQ (reference sequence). The CDR3 is made up of 13 amino acids. The V gene lost 1 base and the J gene lost 0 bases, with 3 bases spanning the gap. Details on this clone: Its matching antigen is unknown.

This clonotype was obtained from a man aged 30 to 45 in good health and CMV-seronegative. The V and J genes are TRBV7-9 and TRBJ1-2; no definite D call. Sequencing was carried out using PBMCs. CDR3 sequence: CASSLDTNYGYTF. The CDR3 DNA reads as TGTGCCAGCAGCTTAGACACTAACTATGGCTACACCTTC. Supplemented by reference TRBV7-9 and TRBJ1-2, the full variable domain reads DTGVSQNPRHKITKRGQNVTFRCDPISEHNRLYWYRQTLGQGPEFLTYFQNEAQLEKSRLLSDRFSAERPKGSFSTLEIQRTEQGDSAMYLCASSLDTNYGYTFGSGTRLTVV.